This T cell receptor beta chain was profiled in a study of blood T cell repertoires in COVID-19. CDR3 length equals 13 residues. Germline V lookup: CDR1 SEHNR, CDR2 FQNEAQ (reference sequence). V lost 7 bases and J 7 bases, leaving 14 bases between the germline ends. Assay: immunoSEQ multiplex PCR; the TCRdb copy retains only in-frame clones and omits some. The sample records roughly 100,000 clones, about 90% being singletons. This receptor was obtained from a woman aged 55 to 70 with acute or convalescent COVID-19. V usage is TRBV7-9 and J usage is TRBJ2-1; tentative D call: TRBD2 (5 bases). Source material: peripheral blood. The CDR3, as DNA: TGTGCCAGCACCCTAAGCGGAGGTAATGAGCAGTTCTTC. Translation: CASTLSGGNEQFF.